Below are 13 T cell receptor beta chains sequenced from a single sample in a study of cytomegalovirus exposure and HLA in healthy donors (dated by TCRdb to about 2017). Libraries were built with the immunoSEQ multiplex PCR assay. The multiplex PCR relied on a mix of 60 forward primers for TCR Vbeta segments and 13 reverse primers for TCR Jbeta segments. Drawn from immuneACCESS, this table holds only the in-frame rearrangements with V and J called that TCRdb kept. Clones are partly lost; checked studies trace under half to an unresolved V gene and leave the rest unexplained. This sample is represented by 150,000 to 200,000 clones; 80% to 90% of them were singletons. Jointly, the top ten make up about 4.9% of the sample. Material: PBMCs. The source of these receptors is a girl aged 10-17 years in good health and CMV-seropositive.

In this sample, this clone is medium-sized. This chain joins TRBV2 and TRBJ2-6, with no clear D. From germline, CDR1 is SNHLY and CDR2 FYNNEI. CDR3 size: 16 residues. V lost 2 bases to trimming and J lost 1 base, with 9 bases between them. This CDR3 reads CASSEITESGANVLTF. DNA for the CDR3: TGTGCCAGCAGTGAAATAACGGAGTCTGGGGCCAACGTCCTGACTTTC.

The genes are TRBV4-1 and TRBJ1-1; D remains ambiguous. The CDR3 covers 16 residues. V lost 2 bases, J lost 0 bases, and 13 bases lay in between. CDR1 is MGHRA and CDR2 is YSYEKL in the germline V gene. Written as DNA, the CDR3 is TGCGCCAGCAGCCAATTCGCAGGCAGATTGAACACTGAAGCTTTCTTT. This gives the protein CASSQFAGRLNTEAFF.

V and J are TRBV30 and TRBJ1-1; TRBD1 matches at 8 bases. This CDR3 comprises 13 residues. With 3 bases clipped from V and 7 bases from J, the junction kept 7 bases outside the gene matches. Looked up from germline, CDR1 is GTSNPN and CDR2 is SVGIG (reference sequence). CDR3 in DNA: TGTGCCTGGAGAAGGGACAGGACCCATGAAGCTTTCTTT. This sequence encodes CAWRRDRTHEAFF.

In nucleotides, the CDR3 is TGTGCCAGCAGCTTAGCGGCGACTGACCGTATTAACTATGGCTACACCTTC. Protein: CASSLAATDRINYGYTF. J is TRBJ1-2 and V is TRBV7-8, with unresolved D. The CDR3 runs to 17 residues. Trimming cost V 0 bases and J 1 base, with 15 bases left between them. Looked up from germline, CDR1 is SGHVS and CDR2 is FQNEAQ.

The chain couples TRBV5-4 to TRBJ1-5; D gene ambiguous. Trimming pared 2 bases from V and 5 bases from J, leaving 11 bases between. The CDR3 totals 14 residues. The germline CDR1 and CDR2 sequences are SGHNT and YYREEE (reference sequence). CDR3 DNA: TGTGCCAGCAGCTTATATCAAGAGCATCAGCCCCAGCATTTT. Residues: CASSLYQEHQPQHF.

The chain joins TRBV7-6 to TRBJ2-5; possibly TRBD1 for D (5 bases). Trimming left V 5 bases short and J 0 bases short, with 22 bases between. The CDR3 consists of 18 residues. Germline V gene sequence: CDR1 SGHVS, CDR2 FNYEAQ. This CDR3 is CASSPAPWQGINQETQYF. The CDR3 nucleotides are TGTGCCAGCAGCCCCGCCCCCTGGCAGGGAATAAACCAAGAGACCCAGTACTTC. Based on the CDR3 plus reference TRBV7-6 and TRBJ2-5, the full variable domain is GAGVSQSPRYKVTKRGQDVALRCDPISGHVSLYWYRQALGQGPEFLTYFNYEAQQDKSGLPNDRFSAERPEGSISTLTIQRTEQRDSAMYRCASSPAPWQGINQETQYFGPGTRLLVL.

V gene TRBV6-5 combines with J gene TRBJ1-2; D might be TRBD1 (5 bases). Trimming took off 6 bases at V and 8 bases at J, with 16 bases between the two ends. This CDR3 region has 13 residues. Germline CDR1 MNHEY, CDR2 SVGAGI. CDR3: CASSRTFVEGYTF. In DNA form, the CDR3 reads TGTGCCAGCAGCCGGACATTCGTAGAGGGCTACACCTTC.

This clone was seen more than once but under ten times. The chain uses TRBV29-1 and TRBJ2-7, with 8 nucleotides matching TRBD2. CDR3 length: 11 residues. Losses at the gene ends were 7 bases for V and 3 bases for J; bases not matched to a gene: 2. From germline, CDR1 is SQVTM and CDR2 ANQGSEA. As DNA, the CDR3 is TGCAGCGCGGGGGGGCACTACGAGCAGTACTTC. Translation gives CSAGGHYEQYF.

This clone was found a few times. The chain employs TRBV4-1 and TRBJ2-7; TRBD1 matches 12 bases. Germline lookup yields CDR1 MGHRA and CDR2 YSYEKL. J was trimmed by 4 bases and V by 5 bases; bases with no gene match: 9. The CDR3 runs 16 residues. CDR3 region: CASSKSVGQGAYEQYF. As DNA, the CDR3 is TGCGCCAGCAGCAAATCCGTGGGACAGGGGGCATACGAGCAGTACTTC.

The CDR3 spells CASSPLGSGGHTDTQYF. The CDR3 DNA reads TGCGCCAGCAGCCCTTTGGGTAGCGGGGGTCACACAGATACGCAGTATTTT. The chain combines TRBV4-1 with TRBJ2-3; 9 nucleotides align to TRBD2. CDR3 length: 17 residues. Per the germline V gene, CDR1 is MGHRA and CDR2 is YSYEKL. V lost 4 bases, J lost 2 bases, and 10 bases stayed unmatched.

The J gene is TRBJ2-7, the V gene TRBV6-5; D is perhaps TRBD2 (6 bases). This CDR3 contains 13 residues. Trimming removed 6 bases at V and 2 bases at J, with 11 bases between. CDR1 MNHEY and CDR2 SVGAGI come from the germline V gene. The CDR3 DNA is TGTGCCAGCAGACTAGCAGGTACCTACGAGCAGTACTTC. Protein product: CASRLAGTYEQYF.

This chain uses TRBV7-3 with TRBJ1-1, with a weak D call TRBD1 (5 bases). Trimming pared 1 base from V and 10 bases from J, leaving 10 bases between. CDR3 size: 12 residues. Germline assignment: CDR1 SGHTA and CDR2 FQGTGA. The chain's CDR3 is CASSLIGGRAFF. In nucleotides, the CDR3 is TGTGCCAGCAGCTTAATCGGGGGGAGAGCTTTCTTT.

Written as DNA, the CDR3 is TGCAGCGTTGAACGGTTCGGGGGGGGCGAGCAGTACTTC. Encoded protein: CSVERFGGGEQYF. The chain has TRBV29-1 and TRBJ2-7; 8 bases align to TRBD2. The CDR3 loop spans 13 amino acids. Germline V gene lookup returns CDR1 SQVTM and CDR2 ANQGSEA. V lost 2 bases, J lost 6 bases, and 6 bases stayed unmatched.